The 21 T cell receptor beta chains below were found in one sample sequenced in a study of blood T cell repertoires in COVID-19. Data came from immunoSEQ multiplex PCR; TCRdb stores just in-frame clones and leaves some out. This table has a few hundred thousand clones, roughly 88% appearing once. Sample: PBMCs or T cells enriched from blood (not recorded which). Receptor source: a woman under 30 who had been exposed to COVID-19.

The chain employs TRBV19 and TRBJ1-2, with a weak D call TRBD1 (6 bases). V was trimmed by 4 bases and J by 0 bases, leaving 12 bases between them. This CDR3 is built from 15 residues. Per the germline V gene, CDR1 is LNHDA and CDR2 is SQIVND (reference sequence). CDR3 bases: TGTGCCAGTAGTACAGGGACACTTGCTAACTATGGCTACACCTTC. Encoded protein: CASSTGTLANYGYTF.

This chain links TRBV28 with TRBJ1-5, with D possibly matching TRBD1 (5 bases). Germline CDR1 reads MDHEN; CDR2 reads SYDVKM. Trimming took off 1 base at V and 0 bases at J, with 13 bases between the two ends. CDR3 length equals 17 residues. CDR3 nucleotides: TGTGCCAGCAGTTTATTTTCAGGGTTCTATAGCAATCAGCCCCAGCATTTT. It is translated as CASSLFSGFYSNQPQHF.

This clone showed up just a few times. The V and J genes are TRBV7-9 and TRBJ1-6, with a weak D call TRBD1 (6 bases). The germline gives CDR1 SEHNR, CDR2 FQNEAQ (reference sequence). The CDR3 length is 14 residues. V was shortened by 3 bases and J by 7 bases, with 10 bases between the two germline ends. The CDR3: CASSLTGPNSPLHF. CDR3 sequence (DNA): TGTGCCAGCAGCTTGACAGGTCCCAATTCACCCCTCCACTTT.

This clone was picked up a small number of times. V gene TRBV29-1 combines with J gene TRBJ2-7; D is possibly TRBD1 (6 bases). The V and J ends lost 8 bases and 0 bases respectively, with 14 bases between them. The germline CDR1 and CDR2 sequences are SQVTM and ANQGSEA. The CDR3 is made up of 13 amino acids. The CDR3 DNA follows: TGCAGCCCAACCAGGGACATCTCCTACGAGCAGTACTTC. This translates into CSPTRDISYEQYF.

This chain connects TRBV6-5 to TRBJ1-1; D unresolved. CDR1 is MNHEY and CDR2 is SVGAGI in the germline V gene. This CDR3 region has 13 residues. V lost 2 bases and J 4 bases, leaving 8 bases between the germline ends. The chain's CDR3 is CASSYARATEAFF. In DNA, the CDR3 is TGTGCCAGCAGTTACGCCCGCGCCACTGAAGCTTTCTTT.

About this clone itself: Other DNA sequences from this sample encode an identical CDR3 as well. This chain links TRBV7-2 with TRBJ2-7, with 8 bases that match TRBD2. The germline V gene has CDR1 SGHTA and CDR2 FQGNSA. The J segment lost 0 bases and the V segment lost 1 base, leaving 2 bases of the junction unmatched. The CDR3 contains 15 residues. CDR3 region: CASSLGLAGSYEQYF. The CDR3 DNA reads as TGTGCCAGCAGCTTAGGGCTAGCGGGCTCCTACGAGCAGTACTTC.

Written as DNA, the CDR3 is TGTGCCAGCAGTTTATGGGGCGGGAGGGCCGGCTCCTACAATGAGCAGTTCTTC. It specifies CASSLWGGRAGSYNEQFF. This chain connects TRBV27 to TRBJ2-1, with 9 bases aligning to TRBD2. CDR3 size: 18 residues. Trimming removed 1 base from V and 0 bases from J; junction bases left unmatched: 7. The germline CDR1 and CDR2 sequences are MNHEY and SMNVEV (reference sequence).

The table lists this clone with a few counts. The chain carries TRBV30 and TRBJ2-5, with a weak D call TRBD2 (6 bases). Trimming took 0 bases from V and 7 from J, leaving 18 bases between them. The CDR3 spans 15 residues. CDR1 and CDR2 (germline): GTSNPN, SVGIG (reference sequence). The CDR3, as DNA: TGTGCCTGGAGTGTAGCGCCAGGGTGGGGGGTGACCCAGTACTTC. Protein: CAWSVAPGWGVTQYF.

The V and J genes are TRBV18 and TRBJ2-7; 11 bases agree with TRBD1. Germline values: CDR1 KGHSH, CDR2 LQKENI. The trim removed 5 bases at V and 6 bases at J, leaving 6 bases unmatched. The CDR3 loop spans 14 amino acids. The CDR3 here is CASSVGTGGFEQYF. DNA for the CDR3: TGTGCCAGCTCAGTTGGGACAGGGGGTTTCGAGCAGTACTTC. The full variable domain, rest sourced from reference TRBV18 and TRBJ2-7, is NAGVMQNPRHLVRRRGQEARLRCSPMKGHSHVYWYRQLPEEGLKFMVYLQKENIIDESGMPKERFSAEFPKEGPSILRIQQVVRGDSAAYFCASSVGTGGFEQYFGPGTRLTVT.

The rearrangement links TRBV6-4 to TRBJ2-2, with a tentative D call TRBD2 (5 bases). The V gene lost 5 bases and the J gene lost 4 bases, with 11 bases spanning the gap. The CDR3 spans 14 residues. The germline CDR1 and CDR2 sequences are MRHNA and SNTAGT. CDR3 amino acids: CASSFLAATGELFF. For the CDR3, the DNA is TGTGCCAGCAGTTTCCTAGCTGCCACCGGGGAGCTGTTTTTT.

V gene TRBV4-2 combines with J gene TRBJ2-2; weak D call: TRBD2 (7 bases). The CDR3 consists of 15 residues. Germline CDR1 reads LGHNA; CDR2 reads YNFKEQ. With 3 bases removed from V and 5 bases from J, the gap between germline ends came to 13 bases. DNA for the CDR3: TGTGCCAGCAGCCAGAGGGGGGGCCGGACCGGGGAGCTGTTTTTT. Translation gives CASSQRGGRTGELFF.

This rearrangement joins TRBV18 to TRBJ2-1, with 7 bases that match TRBD2. V lost 0 bases, J lost 9 bases, and 8 bases stayed unmatched. The germline CDR1 and CDR2 sequences are KGHSH and LQKENI. The CDR3 extends over 15 amino acids. CDR3 in DNA: TGTGCCAGCTCACCACCGCATGCGGGAGTGGGTGAGCAGTTCTTC. It translates to CASSPPHAGVGEQFF.

The V and J genes are TRBV6-4 and TRBJ2-7; 10 bases map to TRBD2. The length of the CDR3 is 14 residues. The trim removed 7 bases at V and 6 bases at J, leaving 9 bases unmatched. Germline values: CDR1 MRHNA, CDR2 SNTAGT. The CDR3 DNA follows: TGTGCCAGCACCCTAGCGGGAGCAAGGGGCGAGCAGTACTTC. Residues: CASTLAGARGEQYF.

This chain joins TRBV7-9 and TRBJ2-5; the D gene is possibly TRBD1 (5 bases). Germline CDR1 reads SEHNR; CDR2 reads FQNEAQ (reference sequence). CDR3 length equals 16 residues. V was clipped by 0 bases and J by 5 bases, with 16 bases between them. CDR3 in DNA: TGTGCCAGCAGCTTAGCTGCACAGGTGGGATACGAGACCCAGTACTTC. Protein product: CASSLAAQVGYETQYF.

The rearrangement joins TRBV10-1 to TRBJ2-1; tentative D call: TRBD2 (5 bases). This CDR3 contains 17 residues. In germline, CDR1 is WNHNN, CDR2 SYGVQD (reference sequence). Trimming removed 0 bases at V and 0 bases at J, with 12 bases between. The DNA for the CDR3 is TGCGCCAGCAGTGAGTCGACCCGGACTGGCTCCTACAATGAGCAGTTCTTC. Its translation: CASSESTRTGSYNEQFF.

The chain joins TRBV25-1 to TRBJ2-5; TRBD2 might be the D (5 bases). CDR3 length: 15 amino acids. V was shortened by 1 base and J by 3 bases, with 12 bases between the two germline ends. In germline, CDR1 is MGHDK, CDR2 SYGVNS. CDR3 coding DNA: TGTGCCAGCAGTGAATCCCGGAGCGGAAAAGAGACCCAGTACTTC. It encodes CASSESRSGKETQYF.

J is TRBJ2-1 and V is TRBV11-3; 13 bases match TRBD2. Germline CDR1 and CDR2: SGHNT and YENEEA. This CDR3 is 15 amino acids long. The junction had 6 bases not matched to a gene; V was cut back by 5 bases and J by 8 bases. For the CDR3, the DNA is TGTGCCAGCAGCCTGGTGGGACTAGCGGGATATGAGCAGTTCTTC. Translated, it gives CASSLVGLAGYEQFF.

The chain uses TRBV12-3 or TRBV12-4 and TRBJ2-1; a possible D gene is TRBD2 (5 bases). This CDR3 comprises 13 residues. The V gene lost 3 bases and the J gene lost 8 bases, with 11 bases spanning the gap. The CDR3 here is CASSLGWGDEQFF. The CDR3 DNA reads as TGTGCCAGCAGTTTGGGGTGGGGAGATGAGCAGTTCTTC.

The chain recombines TRBV6-5 with TRBJ2-3, with 8 positions matching TRBD2. J lost 1 base, V lost 6 bases, and 6 bases had no gene match. This CDR3 comprises 15 residues. CDR1 and CDR2 from the germline V gene are MNHEY and SVGAGI. Here the CDR3 reads CASSQAGAGTDTQYF. The DNA of the CDR3 is TGTGCCAGCAGCCAAGCGGGAGCCGGCACAGATACGCAGTATTTT.

This chain links TRBV28 with TRBJ1-1, with no clear D. V was clipped by 5 bases and J by 5 bases, with 9 bases between them. This CDR3 spans 12 amino acids. Germline CDR1 and CDR2: MDHEN and SYDVKM. DNA of the CDR3: TGTGCCAGCAGTGGGTCGGGGACTGAAGCTTTCTTT. It yields the protein CASSGSGTEAFF.

The chain recombines TRBV30 with TRBJ1-5; possible D gene TRBD1, 5 bases. The CDR3 loop spans 13 amino acids. The germline V gene encodes CDR1 GTSNPN and CDR2 SVGIG (reference sequence). V lost 4 bases and J 4 bases, leaving 11 bases between the germline ends. CDR3 nucleotides: TGTGCCTGGAACTCGGACACGAATCAGCCCCAGCATTTT. Protein sequence: CAWNSDTNQPQHF.